The clone carrying this T cell receptor beta chain showed up many times. For the diagnoses, clinical symptoms, serum thyroxine and TRAb, thyroid ultrasound and orbital computed tomography were used. This sample is part of a study of T cells in Graves' hyperthyroidism and ophthalmopathy. TCR beta CDR3 sequences were amplified from RNA transcripts. A first-round RT-PCR of the TCR CDR3 used the HTBI primer set. TCRdb itself ran the multiplex PCR reads through MiXCR, one entry per CDR3 protein. The data hold more than 650,000 distinct CDR3 sequences, with 14% observed a single time. Specimen: blood. The sequence came from a young woman with Graves' hyperthyroidism.

The CDR3 loop reads CASSQDPFGGRGSYEQYF. The CDR3 DNA sequence: TGTGCCAGCAGCCAAGATCCGTTTGGGGGGCGAGGGTCCTACGAGCAGTACTTC. The rearrangement uses TRBV4-2 and TRBJ2-7, with D perhaps TRBD1 or TRBD2 (6 bases each). V was pared by 0 bases and J by 1 base, with 19 bases between. Germline loops: CDR1 LGHNA, CDR2 YNFKEQ. The CDR3 consists of 18 residues.